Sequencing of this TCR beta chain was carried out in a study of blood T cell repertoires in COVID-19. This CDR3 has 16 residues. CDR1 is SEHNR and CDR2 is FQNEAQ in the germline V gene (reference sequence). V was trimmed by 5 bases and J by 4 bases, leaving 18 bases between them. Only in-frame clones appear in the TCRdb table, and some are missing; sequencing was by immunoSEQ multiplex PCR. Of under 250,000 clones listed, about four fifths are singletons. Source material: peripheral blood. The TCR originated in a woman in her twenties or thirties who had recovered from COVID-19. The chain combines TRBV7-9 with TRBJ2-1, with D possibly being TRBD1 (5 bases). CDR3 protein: CASSNRQNSHYNEQFF. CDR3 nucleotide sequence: TGTGCCAGCAGCAACAGACAGAACAGCCATTACAATGAGCAGTTCTTC. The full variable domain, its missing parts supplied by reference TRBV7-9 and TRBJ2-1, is DTGVSQNPRHKITKRGQNVTFRCDPISEHNRLYWYRQTLGQGPEFLTYFQNEAQLEKSRLLSDRFSAERPKGSFSTLEIQRTEQGDSAMYLCASSNRQNSHYNEQFFGPGTRLTVL.